A single sample is the source of the 26 T cell receptor beta chains below, sequenced in a study of cytomegalovirus exposure and HLA in healthy donors. Use of 60 Vbeta and 13 Jbeta primers characterized the PCR. Produced via immunoSEQ multiplex PCR; TCRdb's table is partial and in-frame only. Here the sample spans some 100,000 clones, roughly 80% being singletons. Sequencing was done on a sample of PBMCs. The receptors originated from a man aged 40-50 years in good health and CMV-seronegative.

This chain uses TRBV15 with TRBJ2-1; TRBD2 matches at 15 bases. V was clipped by 3 bases and J by 14 bases; unmatched bases: 5. Germline V lookup: CDR1 LNHNV, CDR2 YYDKDF (reference sequence). The CDR3 sequence is 14 residues long. CDR3 protein: CATSSGLAGGTEFF. In nucleotides, the CDR3 is TGTGCCACCAGCAGTGGACTAGCGGGGGGGACAGAGTTCTTC.

The chain's CDR3 is CASSLTGRGEKLFF. In DNA form, the CDR3 reads TGTGCCAGCAGTTTAACAGGGAGGGGTGAAAAACTGTTTTTT. The rearrangement uses TRBV28 and TRBJ1-4; D is possibly TRBD1 (6 bases). Per germline, CDR1 MDHEN and CDR2 SYDVKM. The CDR3 has 14 amino acids. The V and J ends lost 2 bases and 7 bases respectively, with 11 bases between them.

CDR3: CASSPGQDYGYTF. The DNA for the CDR3 is TGTGCCAGCAGCCCGGGACAGGATTATGGCTACACCTTC. The chain uses TRBV7-8 and TRBJ1-2; TRBD1 matches at 8 bases. The germline V gene encodes CDR1 SGHVS and CDR2 FQNEAQ. CDR3 length equals 13 residues. After removal of 5 bases from V and 5 bases from J, the junction contained 4 bases not matched to a gene.

The gene calls are TRBV5-1 and TRBJ1-2; 7 positions agree with TRBD1. Germline CDR1 and CDR2: SGHRS and YFSETQ. This CDR3 is 15 amino acids long. The J segment lost 4 bases and the V segment lost 0 bases, leaving 6 bases of the junction unmatched. For the CDR3, the DNA is TGCGCCAGCAGCTTGGAAGGGGGCGGTAGCTATGGCTACACCTTC. Its protein is CASSLEGGGSYGYTF.

The V and J genes are TRBV2 and TRBJ1-1, with D tentatively TRBD1 (5 bases). The length of the CDR3 is 16 residues. Germline V gene data show CDR1 as SNHLY and CDR2 as FYNNEI. V was cut by 3 bases and J by 7 bases, with 21 bases left in between. The CDR3 sequence: CASSDILIGQGIEAFF. Here the CDR3 DNA reads TGTGCCAGCAGTGACATTCTTATCGGGCAGGGAATTGAAGCTTTCTTT.

The gene calls are TRBV9 and TRBJ2-1; 9 bases fit TRBD2. Per the germline V gene, CDR1 is SGDLS and CDR2 is YYNGEE. This CDR3 comprises 15 residues. J was trimmed by 7 bases and V by 5 bases; bases with no gene match: 10. DNA for the CDR3: TGTGCCAGCAGTCCCGGAGGCGGGGGGGCGAATGAGCAGTTCTTC. It specifies CASSPGGGGANEQFF.

The CDR3 reads CASRLLQGSSYNEQFF. CDR3 DNA sequence: TGTGCCAGCAGGCTACTACAGGGGAGCTCCTACAATGAGCAGTTCTTC. The chain carries TRBV7-6 and TRBJ2-1; 7 nucleotides agree with TRBD1. The CDR3 extends over 16 amino acids. Looked up from germline, CDR1 is SGHVS and CDR2 is FNYEAQ. V lost 6 bases and J lost 0; bases outside the gene matches: 8.

The V gene is TRBV18, the J gene TRBJ1-4; D perhaps matches TRBD1 (5 bases). V lost 7 bases, J lost 8 bases, and 14 bases lay in between. Germline V gives CDR1 KGHSH, CDR2 LQKENI. The CDR3 consists of 13 residues. The CDR3 sequence is CASFQGNREKLFF. CDR3 coding DNA: TGTGCCAGCTTCCAGGGCAATCGGGAAAAACTGTTTTTT.

Details on this clone: Its ends do not fully match the called genes, so a read error is possible. The chain couples TRBV7-3 to TRBJ2-1; D remains ambiguous. The germline V gene has CDR1 SGHTA and CDR2 FQGTGA. CDR3 length: 15 residues. The CDR3 here is CSSSLTASSYNEQFF. The CDR3 DNA is TGTTCCAGCAGCTTAACGGCAAGCTCCTACAATGAGCAGTTCTTC.

The rearrangement joins TRBV10-3 to TRBJ2-1, with 7 bases matching TRBD2. Unmatched junction bases numbered 2, after V lost 0 bases and J lost 6 bases. The CDR3 has 14 amino acids. Germline V CDR1 and CDR2: ENHRY, SYGVKD. This CDR3 reads CAISESGGTNEQFF. In nucleotides, the CDR3 is TGTGCCATCAGTGAGTCGGGGGGGACCAATGAGCAGTTCTTC.

The chain links TRBV19 to TRBJ1-1; 8 bases agree with TRBD1. The CDR3 is 14 residues long. V was clipped by 4 bases and J by 3 bases; unmatched bases: 4. Germline CDR1 reads LNHDA; CDR2 reads SQIVND (reference sequence). CDR3 amino acids: CASSTGTGYTEAFF. Here the CDR3 DNA reads TGTGCCAGTAGTACCGGGACAGGCTACACTGAAGCTTTCTTT.

This clone was observed a few times. The J gene is TRBJ2-5, the V gene TRBV5-1; 9 positions agree with TRBD1. CDR1 is SGHRS and CDR2 is YFSETQ in the germline V gene. The V and J ends lost 0 bases and 1 base, in that order; junction bases with no gene match: 7. This CDR3 has 17 residues. CDR3 protein: CASSLAGTGMGQETQYF. Written as DNA, the CDR3 is TGCGCCAGCAGCTTGGCCGGGACAGGGATGGGCCAAGAGACCCAGTACTTC. The variable domain in full, with the rest retrieved from reference TRBV5-1 and TRBJ2-5, is KAGVTQTPRYLIKTRGQQVTLSCSPISGHRSVSWYQQTPGQGLQFLFEYFSETQRNKGNFPGRFSGRQFSNSRSEMNVSTLELGDSALYLCASSLAGTGMGQETQYFGPGTRLLVL.

This clone was detected only a few times. The rearrangement joins TRBV5-1 to TRBJ2-1; 11 nucleotides match TRBD2. Germline values: CDR1 SGHRS, CDR2 YFSETQ. With V trimmed by 2 bases and J by 1 base, 8 bases remained unmatched. CDR3 length: 18 amino acids. The CDR3 DNA follows: TGCGCCAGCAGCTTCGCCCCCCTAGCGGGGGGATCCTACAATGAGCAGTTCTTC. The encoded protein is CASSFAPLAGGSYNEQFF.

This clone showed up just once. In this CDR3 the conserved last residue, phenylalanine or tryptophan, is missing, so a read error is likely. This chain links TRBV6-1 with TRBJ1-2; a weak D match, TRBD1 (6 bases). The V and J ends lost 3 bases and 4 bases respectively, with 9 bases between them. CDR1 is MNHNS and CDR2 is SASEGT in the germline V gene. CDR3 length: 13 amino acids. CDR3 amino acids: CASSERTVYGYTL. Written as DNA, the CDR3 is TGTGCCAGCAGTGAGCGGACAGTCTATGGCTACACCCTC.

This chain uses TRBV6-1 with TRBJ2-5; 10 bases map to TRBD2. From germline, CDR1 is MNHNS and CDR2 SASEGT. Losses at the gene ends were 11 bases for V and 5 bases for J; bases not matched to a gene: 11. This CDR3 region has 14 residues. The CDR3 spells CAVASGGLGETQYF. The CDR3 DNA reads TGTGCCGTGGCTAGCGGGGGCCTGGGGGAGACCCAGTACTTC.

This chain connects TRBV28 to TRBJ1-5; possibly TRBD1 for D (5 bases). V was trimmed by 6 bases and J by 2 bases, leaving 8 bases between them. This CDR3 has 13 amino acids. Germline values: CDR1 MDHEN, CDR2 SYDVKM. CDR3 in DNA: TGTGCCAGCAGCACAGGACGCAATCAGCCCCAGCATTTT. It is translated as CASSTGRNQPQHF.

This clone was observed a handful of times. This rearrangement joins TRBV5-6 to TRBJ1-6; TRBD1 might be the D (5 bases). Trimming shortened V by 2 bases and J by 3 bases, and 9 bases separated the two germline ends. The CDR3 consists of 15 residues. Germline V gene lookup returns CDR1 SGHDT and CDR2 YYEEEE. The CDR3 region has the DNA TGTGCCAGCAGCTTTGGGGCGGTCTATAATTCACCCCTCCACTTT. Translating it yields CASSFGAVYNSPLHF.

The chain has TRBV5-4 and TRBJ2-1, with 9 bases aligning to TRBD1. Germline CDR1 and CDR2: SGHNT and YYREEE (reference sequence). The CDR3 consists of 13 residues. The V gene end was trimmed by 5 bases and the J gene end by 10 bases; junction bases not matched to a gene: 7. CDR3 amino acids: CASSSGQGWEQFF. Written as DNA, the CDR3 is TGTGCCAGCAGTTCGGGACAGGGATGGGAGCAGTTCTTC.

The V and J genes are TRBV10-3 and TRBJ1-3; D may be TRBD1 (5 bases). Germline V gene lookup returns CDR1 ENHRY and CDR2 SYGVKD. The V and J ends lost 7 bases and 0 bases respectively, with 10 bases between them. There are 14 residues in the CDR3. The CDR3 loop is CAINTGGSGNTIYF. The CDR3 nucleotides are TGTGCCATCAATACGGGGGGCTCTGGAAACACCATATATTTT.

This chain links TRBV7-2 with TRBJ1-4, with TRBD1 matching over 7 bases. The trim removed 5 bases at V and 7 bases at J, leaving 7 bases unmatched. The length of the CDR3 is 14 residues. CDR1 is SGHTA, CDR2 FQGNSA, per germline. CDR3 in DNA: TGTGCCAGCAGCGTGGGGACAGAGATTGAAAAACTGTTTTTT. Residues: CASSVGTEIEKLFF. Based on the CDR3 plus reference TRBV7-2 and TRBJ1-4, the full variable domain is GAGVSQSPSNKVTEKGKDVELRCDPISGHTALYWYRQSLGQGLEFLIYFQGNSAPDKSGLPSDRFSAERTGGSVSTLTIQRTQQEDSAVYLCASSVGTEIEKLFFGSGTQLSVL.

The V and J genes are TRBV4-1 and TRBJ2-5; 7 positions match TRBD2. The CDR3 has 17 amino acids. The trim removed 1 base at V and 4 bases at J, leaving 12 bases unmatched. CDR1 and CDR2 (germline): MGHRA, YSYEKL. The DNA of the CDR3 is TGCGCCAGCAGCCAAGGGGGGGGACGGAACTCGGGAGAGACCCAGTACTTC. Translating it yields CASSQGGGRNSGETQYF.

The chain recombines TRBV11-1 with TRBJ2-5; 8 bases align to TRBD2. The ends lost 2 bases at V and 5 bases at J; junction bases unmatched: 10. CDR1 is SGHAT, CDR2 FQDESV, per germline (reference sequence). The CDR3 has 16 residues. Here the CDR3 reads CASSLSAGGTSETQYF. CDR3 nucleotides: TGTGCCAGCAGCTTATCGGCGGGGGGAACTTCGGAGACCCAGTACTTC.

This rearrangement joins TRBV4-3 to TRBJ2-2; the D gene is possibly TRBD1 (6 bases). CDR1 is LGHNA and CDR2 is YSLEER in the germline V gene. Trimming stripped 0 bases from V and 4 bases from J, with 9 bases between. This CDR3 region has 15 residues. CDR3 coding DNA: TGCGCCAGCAGCCAAGATTGGACAGCCACCGGGGAGCTGTTTTTT. Translating it yields CASSQDWTATGELFF.

The rearrangement links TRBV6-5 to TRBJ1-4; D call uncertain. With 11 bases removed from V and 3 bases from J, the gap between germline ends came to 13 bases. The CDR3 totals 13 residues. Germline V gene sequence: CDR1 MNHEY, CDR2 SVGAGI. CDR3 coding DNA: TGTGCCTCCCAGGTCCGGTCTAATGAAAAACTGTTTTTT. This encodes CASQVRSNEKLFF.

The rearrangement links TRBV19 to TRBJ2-1; 12 positions match TRBD1. The J segment lost 9 bases and the V segment lost 3 bases, leaving 6 bases of the junction unmatched. Germline V CDR1 and CDR2: LNHDA, SQIVND (reference sequence). This CDR3 has 15 residues. As DNA, the CDR3 is TGTGCCAGTAGTATCAGGGGACAGGGGGCTGTTGAGCAGTTCTTC. As protein: CASSIRGQGAVEQFF.

This clone occurred once. The chain employs TRBV2 and TRBJ2-5; maybe TRBD2 (6 bases). The CDR3 spans 12 residues. Trimming stripped 8 bases from V and 5 bases from J, with 12 bases between. CDR1 is SNHLY and CDR2 is FYNNEI in the germline V gene. CDR3 loop: CASLDYLETQYF. The CDR3 DNA reads TGTGCCAGCCTGGACTACCTGGAGACCCAGTACTTC.